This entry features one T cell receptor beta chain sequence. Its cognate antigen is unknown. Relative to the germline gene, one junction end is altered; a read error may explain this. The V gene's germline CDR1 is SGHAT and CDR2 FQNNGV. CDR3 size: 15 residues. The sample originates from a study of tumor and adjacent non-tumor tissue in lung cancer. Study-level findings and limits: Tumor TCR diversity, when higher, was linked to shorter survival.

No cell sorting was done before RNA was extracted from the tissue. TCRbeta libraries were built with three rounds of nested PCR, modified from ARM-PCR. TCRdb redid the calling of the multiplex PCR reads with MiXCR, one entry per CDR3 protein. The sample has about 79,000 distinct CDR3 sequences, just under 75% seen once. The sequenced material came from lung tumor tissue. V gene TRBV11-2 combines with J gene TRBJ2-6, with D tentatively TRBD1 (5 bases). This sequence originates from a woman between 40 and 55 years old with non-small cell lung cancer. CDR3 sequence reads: CARSFTVFGADVLTF. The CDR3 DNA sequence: TGTGCCAGAAGTTTCACAGTGTTTGGGGCCGACGTCCTGACTTTC.